These 11 T cell receptor beta chains were all obtained from the same sample, sequenced in a study of shared clonotypes between healthy human individuals. Terminally differentiated effector memory CD45RA+ cells were excluded by CCR7 positive selection of CD45RO-negative cells. Only in-frame clones appear in the TCRdb table, and some are missing; sequencing was by immunoSEQ multiplex PCR. The sample carries about 2 million clones, about 95% recorded once. Material: naive CD8+ T cells sorted from blood. The receptors come from a man younger than 35 in good health.

The chain has TRBV13 and TRBJ2-7; the match to TRBD2 covers 16 bases. The CDR3 covers 18 residues. CDR1 and CDR2 from the germline V gene are PRHDT and FYEKMQ (reference sequence). J was trimmed by 6 bases and V by 5 bases; bases with no gene match: 13. In DNA, the CDR3 is TGTGCCAGCAGCGCTCCACCCGGGACTAGCGGGAGGGCGAGCGAGCAGTACTTC. Protein sequence: CASSAPPGTSGRASEQYF.

The V and J genes are TRBV13 and TRBJ2-7; D is unresolved. Germline V gene lookup returns CDR1 PRHDT and CDR2 FYEKMQ (reference sequence). With 2 bases removed from V and 6 bases from J, the gap between germline ends came to 17 bases. The CDR3 contains 15 residues. The CDR3, as DNA: TGTGCCAGCAGCTTAAAGGCCGCCCAGCCGGGCGAGCAGTACTTC. It yields the protein CASSLKAAQPGEQYF. Filled out from reference TRBV13 and TRBJ2-7, the complete variable domain reads AAGVIQSPRHLIKEKRETATLKCYPIPRHDTVYWYQQGPGQDPQFLISFYEKMQSDKGSIPDRFSAQQFSDYHSELNMSSLELGDSALYFCASSLKAAQPGEQYFGPGTRLTVT.

The rearrangement links TRBV27 to TRBJ1-1; 7 bases agree with TRBD1. V dropped 4 bases and J dropped 1; count of bases not matched to a gene: 3. Germline values: CDR1 MNHEY, CDR2 SMNVEV (reference sequence). The CDR3 is 14 residues long. The CDR3 loop is CASSWGQQNTEAFF. In DNA form, the CDR3 reads TGTGCCAGCAGTTGGGGACAGCAGAACACTGAAGCTTTCTTT.

In this sample, this clone turned up a few times. Additional DNA sequences in this sample encode the identical CDR3. The rearrangement uses TRBV6-5 and TRBJ1-6, with D unclear. The CDR3 spans 13 residues. V lost 0 bases to trimming and J lost 3 bases, with 0 bases between them. Germline CDR1 reads MNHEY; CDR2 reads SVGAGI. CDR3 in DNA: TGTGCCAGCAGTTACTCCTATAATTCACCCCTCCACTTT. Amino acids: CASSYSYNSPLHF.

The chain joins TRBV6-1 to TRBJ1-2, with D tentatively TRBD1 (5 bases). Trimming stripped 2 bases from V and 0 bases from J, with 13 bases between. Germline values: CDR1 MNHNS, CDR2 SASEGT. The CDR3 contains 16 residues. The CDR3 coding sequence is TGTGCCAGCAGTGAACAACGGGCGGGGGCTAACTATGGCTACACCTTC. Its translation: CASSEQRAGANYGYTF.

This sequence joins TRBV27 and TRBJ2-7; TRBD2 matches at 11 bases. Germline CDR1 is MNHEY and CDR2 is SMNVEV (reference sequence). This CDR3 has 17 residues. The V and J ends lost 5 bases and 5 bases, in that order; junction bases with no gene match: 14. Here the CDR3 reads CASSKGTSGLPSDEQYF. In DNA form, the CDR3 reads TGTGCCAGCAGTAAAGGGACTAGCGGTCTTCCTAGCGACGAGCAGTACTTC.

The chain joins TRBV27 to TRBJ2-7; a weak D match, TRBD2 (6 bases). The CDR3 sequence is 15 residues long. Germline V CDR1 and CDR2: MNHEY, SMNVEV (reference sequence). V was clipped by 6 bases and J by 3 bases, with 18 bases between them. DNA for the CDR3: TGTGCCAGCAGCGAGGGACTTTCCTCGTTCTACGAGCAGTACTTC. Encoded protein: CASSEGLSSFYEQYF.

Turning to this clone: Other DNA variants within this sample encode the same CDR3. J is TRBJ2-3 and V is TRBV5-4, with 8 nucleotides matching TRBD2. In germline, CDR1 is SGHNT, CDR2 YYREEE (reference sequence). The CDR3 length is 15 residues. After removal of 4 bases from V and 0 bases from J, the junction contained 4 bases not matched to a gene. CDR3 loop: CASSPTSGSTDTQYF. The CDR3 DNA reads as TGTGCCAGCAGCCCCACTAGCGGAAGCACAGATACGCAGTATTTT. Combining the CDR3 with reference TRBV5-4 and TRBJ2-3 gives the whole variable domain ETGVTQSPTHLIKTRGQQVTLRCSSQSGHNTVSWYQQALGQGPQFIFQYYREEENGRGNFPPRFSGLQFPNYSSELNVNALELDDSALYLCASSPTSGSTDTQYFGPGTRLTVL.

The CDR3 region has the DNA TGTGCCAGCAGGGGGACTAGCGGACAAGAGACCCAGTACTTC. The encoded protein is CASRGTSGQETQYF. The chain employs TRBV2 and TRBJ2-5; TRBD2 agrees at 11 bases. Germline lookup yields CDR1 SNHLY and CDR2 FYNNEI. V was pared by 6 bases and J by 2 bases, with 2 bases of the junction left unmatched. The CDR3 covers 14 residues. Variable domain in full (rest from reference TRBV2 and TRBJ2-5): EPEVTQTPSHQVTQMGQEVILRCVPISNHLYFYWYRQILGQKVEFLVSFYNNEISEKSEIFDDQFSVERPDGSNFTLKIRSTKLEDSAMYFCASRGTSGQETQYFGPGTRLLVL.

The V and J genes are TRBV4-2 and TRBJ2-1; 9 nucleotides agree with TRBD2. The CDR3 covers 17 residues. From germline, CDR1 is LGHNA and CDR2 YNFKEQ. The junction had 10 bases not matched to a gene; V was cut back by 0 bases and J by 7 bases. This chain's CDR3 is CASSQDFLAGSMNEQFF. CDR3 sequence (DNA): TGTGCCAGCAGCCAAGATTTCCTAGCGGGATCTATGAATGAGCAGTTCTTC.

This chain connects TRBV4-3 to TRBJ1-1; TRBD1 agrees at 9 bases. V lost 1 base, J lost 5 bases, and 2 bases stayed unmatched. This CDR3 region has 14 residues. Germline V gene sequence: CDR1 LGHNA, CDR2 YSLEER. The CDR3 bases are TGCGCCAGCAGCCAAGTACAGGGGGCAACTGAAGCTTTCTTT. Translating gives CASSQVQGATEAFF.